The 8 T cell receptor beta chains below all came from one sample that was sequenced in a study of spatial heterogeneity in lung cancer. The time point was: blood at routine non-recurrence follow-up after resection. The study sequenced unsorted whole RNA from tumor, nontumor lung or frozen PBMC. TCRdb recomputed calls from the 5' RACE reads with MiXCR, one row per CDR3 protein. Of fewer than 55,000 distinct CDR3 sequences in the sample, around 7% were seen once. The input for sequencing was PBMCs, taken at follow-up. These receptors all stem from a female donor with early-stage non-small cell lung cancer.

This clonotype was counted many times. V usage is TRBV20-1 and J usage is TRBJ2-7, with no clear D. The CDR3 loop spans 15 amino acids. V was cut by 0 bases and J by 3 bases, with 15 bases left in between. From germline, CDR1 is DFQATT and CDR2 SNEGSKA (reference sequence). The CDR3 reads CSARDKTGSFYEQYF. The DNA for the CDR3 is TGCAGTGCTAGAGATAAAACCGGCAGCTTCTACGAGCAGTACTTC.

This clonotype was counted between two and nine times. This CDR3 reads CSARTSGGRFF. CDR3 in DNA: TGCAGTGCTAGGACTAGCGGGGGTAGGTTCTTC. The chain employs TRBV20-1 and TRBJ2-1; 12 bases fit TRBD2. The J segment lost 15 bases and the V segment lost 3 bases, leaving 3 bases of the junction unmatched. The germline gives CDR1 DFQATT, CDR2 SNEGSKA (reference sequence). This CDR3 has 11 residues.

This clonotype occurred a few times. The genes are TRBV11-2 and TRBJ1-1; no reliable D call. Germline-derived CDR1 and CDR2 are SGHAT and FQNNGV. V was cut by 1 base and J by 3 bases, with 6 bases left in between. The CDR3 has 13 amino acids. As DNA, the CDR3 is TGTGCCAGCAGCTTAGTGAGGGACACTGAAGCTTTCTTT. Its translation: CASSLVRDTEAFF.

This clonotype has ten or more counts. The chain uses TRBV9 and TRBJ2-1; maybe TRBD2 (6 bases). In germline, CDR1 is SGDLS, CDR2 YYNGEE. The CDR3 is 14 amino acids. V shed 1 base and J shed 6 bases, with 11 bases lying between them. The DNA of the CDR3 is TGTGCCAGCAGCGTAAGCAGCGGGCGCAATGAGCAGTTCTTC. It codes for CASSVSSGRNEQFF.

There are a few counts of this clonotype. The V gene is TRBV20-1, the J gene TRBJ2-2; tentatively, D is TRBD1 (7 bases). The CDR3 has 14 residues. Germline V lookup: CDR1 DFQATT, CDR2 SNEGSKA (reference sequence). Trimming pared 3 bases from V and 5 bases from J, leaving 13 bases between. In nucleotides, the CDR3 is TGCAGTGCTAGTGTTGCAGGGGGGACCGGGGAGCTGTTTTTT. Amino acid sequence: CSASVAGGTGELFF.

This chain joins TRBV6-6 and TRBJ2-2; 10 bases map to TRBD1. Germline CDR1 MNHNY, CDR2 SVGAGI (reference sequence). V trimming: 5 bases; J trimming: 6 bases; junction bases outside the gene matches: 0. This CDR3 is 13 amino acids long. The CDR3 spells CASSGQGAGELFF. The CDR3, as DNA: TGTGCCAGCAGTGGACAGGGGGCCGGGGAGCTGTTTTTT.

The chain carries TRBV7-2 and TRBJ1-3, with D perhaps TRBD1 (5 bases). CDR3 length equals 15 residues. The germline V and J ends were trimmed by 6 bases and 2 bases, with 14 bases remaining between them. Germline V lookup: CDR1 SGHTA, CDR2 FQGNSA. CDR3 bases: TGTGCCAGCAGTTCCACACAGGTGGCTGGAAACACCATATATTTT. It encodes CASSSTQVAGNTIYF.

The chain employs TRBV5-6 and TRBJ2-1; no reliable D call. Trimming pared 4 bases from V and 9 bases from J, leaving 20 bases between. CDR3 length: 15 residues. CDR1 is SGHDT, CDR2 YYEEEE, per germline. The CDR3 spells CASSPDPSRVGEQFF. The DNA for the CDR3 is TGTGCCAGCAGCCCTGACCCATCCCGGGTGGGTGAGCAGTTCTTC. The entire variable domain, with the rest obtained from reference TRBV5-6 and TRBJ2-1, is as follows: DAGVTQSPTHLIKTRGQQVTLRCSPKSGHDTVSWYQQALGQGPQFIFQYYEEEERQRGNFPDRFSGHQFPNYSSELNVNALLLGDSALYLCASSPDPSRVGEQFFGPGTRLTVL.